A selection of T cell receptor beta chains follows, all from one sample in a study of PD-1 blockade in classical Hodgkin lymphoma. Repertoires were generated with immunoSEQ multiplex PCR, while TCRdb's copy carries only in-frame clones and drops some. The sample yields approximately 17,000 clones, less than 70% seen once. The sample in question was peripheral blood mononuclear cells (PBMCs), obtained before the fourth cycle of nivolumab. Every receptor here comes from a human donor with classical Hodgkin lymphoma. The CDR3 runs from the conserved cysteine through the conserved F or W. A D gene is named only where the DNA matches it firmly. A row's size may be missing; if present it is once, few, many or a size class.

size,J,V,D,CDR3,DNA
few,TRBJ2-1,TRBV30,TRBD1,CAWNSGQGDNEQFF,TGTGCCTGGAATTCGGGACAGGGTGACAATGAGCAGTTCTTC
medium-sized,TRBJ1-2,TRBV6-1,NA,CASSETHLNYGYTF,TGTGCCAGCAGTGAGACGCACCTTAACTATGGCTACACCTTC
NA,TRBJ1-1,TRBV19,TRBD1,CATVPGQGANTEAFF,TGTGCCACCGTCCCGGGACAGGGGGCGAACACTGAAGCTTTCTTT
NA,TRBJ2-7,TRBV27,NA,CASRGLYEQYF,TGTGCCAGTCGGGGACTCTACGAGCAGTACTTC
NA,TRBJ1-1,TRBV18,NA,CASSPSGTPEAFF,TGTGCCAGCTCACCGTCCGGGACCCCTGAAGCTTTCTTT
NA,TRBJ2-3,TRBV28,TRBD1,CASRNIRGQSKSTDTQYF,TGTGCCAGCAGAAACATTCGGGGACAGTCGAAAAGCACAGATACGCAGTATTTT
NA,TRBJ2-1,TRBV19,NA,CASEYGAQGEQFF,TGTGCCAGTGAATACGGGGCGCAGGGTGAGCAGTTCTTC
NA,TRBJ2-2,TRBV29-1,NA,CSVGGQPGELFF,TGCAGCGTGGGGGGACAGCCCGGGGAGCTGTTTTTT
medium-sized,TRBJ1-1,TRBV29-1,TRBD1,CSIPGQGPTEAFF,TGCAGCATACCGGGACAGGGTCCCACTGAAGCTTTCTTT
NA,TRBJ2-1,TRBV7-7,NA,CASSLAVGSEQFF,TGTGCTAGCAGCTTAGCGGTAGGCAGTGAGCAGTTCTTC
few,TRBJ2-1,TRBV5-1,TRBD2,CASSLDWPVAGELESYNEQFF,TGCGCCAGCAGCTTGGATTGGCCGGTAGCGGGAGAGCTGGAGTCCTACAATGAGCAGTTCTTC
NA,TRBJ2-7,TRBV6-4,TRBD1,CASSDSDRGLYEQYF,TGTGCCAGCAGTGACTCTGACAGGGGGCTCTACGAGCAGTACTTC
once,TRBJ2-7,TRBV25-1,NA,CASSERFEGSSYEQYF,TGTGCCAGCAGTGAAAGATTTGAGGGCAGCTCCTACGAGCAGTACTTC
few,TRBJ2-5,TRBV5-1,NA,CASSRHTEETQYF,TGCGCCAGCAGCCGTCATACCGAAGAGACCCAGTACTTC
NA,TRBJ2-7,TRBV5-1,TRBD2,CASSSGTTYEQYF,TGCGCCAGCAGCTCCGGGACTACCTACGAGCAGTACTTC
NA,TRBJ1-1,TRBV2,NA,CASARDANTEAFF,TGTGCCAGCGCTAGAGATGCGAACACTGAAGCTTTCTTT
NA,TRBJ2-5,TRBV27,NA,CASSVDRTKETQYF,TGTGCCAGCAGTGTGGACAGAACGAAAGAGACCCAGTACTTC
once,TRBJ1-1,TRBV5-8,NA,CASSFNGEDTEAFF,TGTGCCAGCAGCTTTAATGGTGAGGACACTGAAGCTTTCTTT
NA,TRBJ2-5,TRBV4-2,NA,CASSRSMGETQYF,TGTGCCAGCAGCCGCTCTATGGGGGAGACCCAGTACTTC
NA,TRBJ2-7,TRBV28,NA,CASSLPSPQTGTESSYEQYF,TGTGCCAGCAGTTTGCCTTCACCCCAAACCGGGACGGAGAGCTCCTACGAGCAGTACTTC
NA,TRBJ1-1,TRBV28,NA,CASSWGYGKDTEAFF,TGTGCCAGCAGTTGGGGGTATGGGAAAGACACTGAAGCTTTCTTT
NA,TRBJ2-7,TRBV29-1,NA,CSAIQGSYEQYF,TGCAGCGCAATACAGGGTTCCTACGAGCAGTACTTC
NA,TRBJ1-1,TRBV10-3,NA,CAISTLQTMNTEAFF,TGTGCCATCTCGACCCTACAGACTATGAACACTGAAGCTTTCTTT
few,TRBJ1-4,TRBV28,NA,CASSLEEADSNEKLFF,TGTGCCAGCAGTTTGGAGGAGGCGGACAGTAATGAAAAACTGTTTTTT
NA,TRBJ2-3,TRBV10-3,TRBD2,CAISESPSGSSTDTQYF,TGTGCCATCAGTGAGTCGCCTAGCGGGTCTAGCACAGATACGCAGTATTTT
few,TRBJ2-2,TRBV28,NA,CASTLGGRTGELFF,TGTGCCAGCACCCTTGGGGGTAGGACCGGGGAGCTGTTTTTT
NA,TRBJ2-1,TRBV2,NA,CASTTPPPGNEQFF,TGTGCCAGCACCACGCCCCCCCCGGGGAATGAGCAGTTCTTC
NA,TRBJ2-1,TRBV7-9,NA,CASSREGPYNEQFF,TGTGCCAGCAGCCGCGAGGGCCCCTACAATGAGCAGTTCTTC
NA,TRBJ1-2,TRBV19,NA,CASSIKINYGYTF,TGTGCCAGTAGTATTAAGATTAACTATGGCTACACCTTC
NA,TRBJ2-7,TRBV2,NA,CASSGWQNFSYEQYF,TGTGCCAGCAGTGGTTGGCAGAATTTCTCCTACGAGCAGTACTTC
few,TRBJ1-4,TRBV2,TRBD1,CASRPQTGPTNEKLFF,TGTGCCAGCAGGCCTCAGACAGGGCCTACTAATGAAAAACTGTTTTTT
few,TRBJ2-7,TRBV15,TRBD2,CATSRDLLAGVLTYEQYF,TGTGCCACCAGCAGAGATTTGCTAGCGGGAGTCTTAACCTACGAGCAGTACTTC
NA,TRBJ1-4,TRBV28,NA,CASRSPRDSNEKLFF,TGTGCCAGCAGGTCACCGCGGGATTCTAATGAAAAACTGTTTTTT
NA,TRBJ2-1,TRBV5-1,NA,CASSFEGSSSYNEQFF,TGCGCCAGCAGCTTTGAGGGAAGTAGTTCCTACAATGAGCAGTTCTTC
NA,TRBJ2-7,TRBV27,NA,CASSLSKQGRSEQYF,TGTGCCAGCAGTTTATCGAAACAGGGAAGGAGCGAGCAGTACTTC
NA,TRBJ1-3,TRBV10-3,TRBD1,CAITPGQGGNTIYF,TGTGCCATCACCCCGGGACAGGGAGGAAACACCATATATTTT
NA,TRBJ2-7,TRBV6-1,TRBD1,CASSEVTGGFTYEQYF,TGTGCCAGCAGTGAAGTGACAGGGGGTTTTACCTACGAGCAGTACTTC
NA,TRBJ2-7,TRBV4-1,NA,CASSQIRDSYEQYF,TGCGCCAGCAGCCAGATCCGGGACTCCTACGAGCAGTACTTC
NA,TRBJ2-7,TRBV27,NA,CASSLKLYEQYF,TGTGCCAGCAGCTTAAAACTCTACGAGCAGTACTTC
NA,TRBJ2-3,TRBV4-1,TRBD2,CASRFDLAGGTDTQYF,TGCGCCAGCAGATTTGACCTAGCGGGAGGCACAGATACGCAGTATTTT
NA,TRBJ2-5,TRBV6-5,NA,CASSYSWQETQYF,TGTGCCAGCAGTTACTCGTGGCAAGAGACCCAGTACTTC
few,TRBJ2-7,TRBV10-3,TRBD2,CAISESPLAGLPRGQYF,TGTGCCATCAGTGAGTCCCCACTAGCGGGACTTCCTAGAGGGCAGTACTTC
NA,TRBJ1-1,TRBV5-1,NA,CASSLAPGTYVNTEAFF,TGCGCCAGCAGCTTGGCGCCAGGGACTTATGTGAACACTGAAGCTTTCTTT
NA,TRBJ2-7,TRBV4-1,NA,CASSQVQGYEQYF,TGCGCCAGCAGCCAAGTACAGGGTTACGAGCAGTACTTC
NA,TRBJ1-4,TRBV6-1,NA,CATPGRSTGEKLFF,TGTGCCACCCCAGGGCGGTCTACCGGCGAAAAACTGTTTTTT
NA,TRBJ1-4,TRBV30,NA,CAWSVQGGGKLFF,TGTGCCTGGAGTGTACAGGGCGGGGGAAAACTGTTTTTT
few,TRBJ2-1,TRBV7-6,NA,CASSPEADYNEQFF,TGTGCCAGCAGCCCCGAAGCGGACTACAATGAGCAGTTCTTC
few,TRBJ1-1,TRBV6-1,NA,CASSLGTYREAFF,TGTGCCAGCAGCCTCGGGACTTACCGTGAAGCTTTCTTT
NA,TRBJ2-7,TRBV27,TRBD1,CASSSTGGLSYEQYF,TGTGCCAGCAGTTCGACAGGGGGCTTATCCTACGAGCAGTACTTC
NA,TRBJ1-2,TRBV10-3,TRBD1,CAISESDRGRHGYTF,TGTGCCATCAGTGAGTCGGACAGGGGTCGGCATGGCTACACCTTC